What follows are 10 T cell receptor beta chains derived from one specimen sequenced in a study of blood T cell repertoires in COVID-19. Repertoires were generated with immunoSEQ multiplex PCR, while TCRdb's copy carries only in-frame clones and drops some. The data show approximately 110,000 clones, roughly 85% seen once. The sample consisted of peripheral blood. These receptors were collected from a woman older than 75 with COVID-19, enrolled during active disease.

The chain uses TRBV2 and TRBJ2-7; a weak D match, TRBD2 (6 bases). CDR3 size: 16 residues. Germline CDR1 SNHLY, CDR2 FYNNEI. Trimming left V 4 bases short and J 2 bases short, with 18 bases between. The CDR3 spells CASSAPGRGRAYEQYF. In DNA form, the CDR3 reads TGTGCCAGCAGTGCCCCGGGGCGGGGCAGGGCCTACGAGCAGTACTTC.

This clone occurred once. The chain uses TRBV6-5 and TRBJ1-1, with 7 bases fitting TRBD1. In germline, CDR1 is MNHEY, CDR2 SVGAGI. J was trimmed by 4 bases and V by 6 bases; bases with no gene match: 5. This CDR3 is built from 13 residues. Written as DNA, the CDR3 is TGTGCCAGCAGACAGACAGGGTTCACTGAAGCTTTCTTT. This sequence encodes CASRQTGFTEAFF.

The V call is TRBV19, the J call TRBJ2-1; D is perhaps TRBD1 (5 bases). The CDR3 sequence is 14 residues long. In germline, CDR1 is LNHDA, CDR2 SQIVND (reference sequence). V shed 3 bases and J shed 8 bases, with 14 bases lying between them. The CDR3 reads CASSIPGLGDEQFF. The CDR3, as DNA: TGTGCCAGTAGTATCCCCGGGTTAGGGGATGAGCAGTTCTTC.

The CDR3 region is CASSDTGFNEQFF. The CDR3 DNA sequence: TGTGCCAGCAGTGATACAGGGTTCAATGAGCAGTTCTTC. J is TRBJ2-1 and V is TRBV2, with D tentatively TRBD1 (6 bases). With 3 bases removed from V and 6 bases from J, the gap between germline ends came to 9 bases. This CDR3 contains 13 residues. Germline CDR1 SNHLY, CDR2 FYNNEI.

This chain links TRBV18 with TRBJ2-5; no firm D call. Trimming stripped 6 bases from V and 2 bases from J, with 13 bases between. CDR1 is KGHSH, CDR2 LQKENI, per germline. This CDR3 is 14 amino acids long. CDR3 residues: CASSPIRDQETQYF. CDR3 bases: TGTGCCAGCTCCCCGATAAGAGATCAAGAGACCCAGTACTTC.

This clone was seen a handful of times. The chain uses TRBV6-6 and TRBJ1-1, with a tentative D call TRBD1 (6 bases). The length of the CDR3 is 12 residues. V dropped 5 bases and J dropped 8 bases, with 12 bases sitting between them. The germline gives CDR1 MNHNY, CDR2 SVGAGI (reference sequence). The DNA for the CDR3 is TGTGCCAGCAGTGCCCAGGGACAAGAAGCTTTCTTT. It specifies CASSAQGQEAFF.

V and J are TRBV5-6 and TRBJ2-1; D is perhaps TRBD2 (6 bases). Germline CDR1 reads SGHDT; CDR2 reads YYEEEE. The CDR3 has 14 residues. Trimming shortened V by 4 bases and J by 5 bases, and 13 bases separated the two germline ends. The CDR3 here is CASSLGGANNEQFF. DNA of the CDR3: TGTGCCAGCAGCCTAGGAGGGGCGAACAATGAGCAGTTCTTC.

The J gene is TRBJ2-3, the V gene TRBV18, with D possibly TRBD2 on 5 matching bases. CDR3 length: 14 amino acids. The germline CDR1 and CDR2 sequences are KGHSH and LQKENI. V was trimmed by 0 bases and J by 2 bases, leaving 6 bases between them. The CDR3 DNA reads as TGTGCCAGCTCACCACCAGCGGCCACAGATACGCAGTATTTT. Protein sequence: CASSPPAATDTQYF.

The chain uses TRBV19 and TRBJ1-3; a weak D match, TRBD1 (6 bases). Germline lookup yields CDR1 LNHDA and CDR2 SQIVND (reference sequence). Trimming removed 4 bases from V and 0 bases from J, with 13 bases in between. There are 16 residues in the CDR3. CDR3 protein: CASSRRQAISGNTIYF. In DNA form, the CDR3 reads TGTGCCAGTAGTAGGAGACAGGCAATCTCTGGAAACACCATATATTTT.

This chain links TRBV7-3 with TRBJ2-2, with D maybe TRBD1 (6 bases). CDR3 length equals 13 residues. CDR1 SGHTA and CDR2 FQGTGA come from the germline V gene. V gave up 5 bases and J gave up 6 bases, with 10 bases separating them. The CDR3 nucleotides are TGTGCCAGCAGCCTGGACAGAGCCGGGGAGCTGTTTTTT. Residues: CASSLDRAGELFF.